Sequencing of this TCR beta chain was carried out in a study of OX40 agonist ivuxolimab in advanced cancers. Overall study: Patients undergoing dose escalation presented with hepatocellular carcinoma, melanoma, renal cell or head and neck cancer.

Per the germline V gene, CDR1 is SGHRS and CDR2 is YFSETQ. V was trimmed by 2 bases and J by 0 bases, leaving 14 bases between them. The CDR3 covers 16 residues. About this clone itself: Its matching antigen is unknown.

TCRdb keeps only in-frame clones here, not all; method: immunoSEQ multiplex PCR. Among about 63,000 clones, around 82% were seen once, and the ten largest hold 0.95% to 1.1%. The study, taken as a whole, reports: Expanded clones belonging to CD8+ T cells outnumbered, on average, those of CD4+.

This chain links TRBV5-1 with TRBJ1-2, with D unresolved. The sequence derives from an adult with an advanced solid tumor such as melanoma, head and neck, liver or kidney cancer. This material consisted of CD4+ or CD8+ T cells sorted from blood, taken in a trial of the OX40 agonist ivuxolimab. CDR3 in amino acids: CASSFLPGGSNYGYTF. The CDR3 coding sequence is TGCGCCAGCAGCTTCCTGCCTGGAGGGTCTAACTATGGCTACACCTTC.